Listed below are T cell receptor beta chains from one sample, sequenced in a study of T cell responses to AZD1222 COVID-19 vaccine. The method was immunoSEQ multiplex PCR; TCRdb's version includes in-frame clones alone and lacks a portion of them. The sample carries around 99,000 clones, around 87% recorded once. The specimen was peripheral blood, collected on day 0 of AZD1222 vaccination. All receptors come from an adult in good health. Each CDR3 is given without its conserved first and last residue.

V gene	CDR3 length	CDR3 protein
TRBV7-9	16	ASSLITGVGTTVREQF
TRBV7-3	13	ASSFLGLVNTEAF
TRBV19	14	ASSIARDRRNQPQH
TRBV29-1	11	SGLAGGRREQF
TRBV11-1	14	ASSLSIGHTNTEAF
TRBV29-1	11	SGGKIGDYGYT
TRBV19	11	ASSGSLNTEAF
TRBV6-2/TRBV6-3	14	ASSYSGQGINQPQH
TRBV21-1	14	ASSKFRGPENSPLH
TRBV20-1	15	SASRAPRAYSNQPQH
TRBV5-1	13	ASSSSGTGQETQY
TRBV18	17	ASSPPIRQGAQKSYEQY
TRBV7-9	11	ASSLGLRNEQF
TRBV18	12	ASSPPGMRETQY
TRBV9	13	ASSAGTGINTEAF
TRBV2	11	ASSGYSNQPQH
TRBV5-1	18	ASSFRERLLIPGAKNIQY
TRBV7-2	14	ASSHQRTGGQETQY
TRBV28	12	ASSLELPGGEQY
TRBV27	17	ASSSSTGSSLWGNSPLH
TRBV7-6	13	ASSSESRTDNEQF
TRBV11-2	15	ASRPFPSPGGQETQY
TRBV2	11	ASRDGYQETQY
TRBV9	11	ASSVVLGNTIY
TRBV7-8	13	ASSLGQGRTDTQY
TRBV28	11	ASVSDPRGSYT
TRBV4-3	13	ASSQESGVGNIQY
TRBV6-5	12	ASRERGSYNEQF
TRBV5-4	12	ASSRDGLTYEQY
TRBV9	12	ASSGHSLAGELF
TRBV2	13	ASTRLAGGQGTQY
TRBV5-6	13	ASSLSRGGFQPQH
TRBV7-3	14	ASSRGGGYSDNEQF
TRBV18	11	ASSPPSEETQY
TRBV5-1	16	ASSLGITGSLANYGYT
TRBV25-1	10	ASSDLREKLF
TRBV11-1	12	ASSPGGESYEQY
TRBV27	11	ASSSRQGFGYT
TRBV4-3	12	ASSQDVAIYEQY
TRBV9	13	ASKGQLDASYEQY
TRBV7-6	15	ASSRTRRTGSTDTQY
TRBV24-1	12	ATSETSSGDTQY
TRBV4-1	12	ASSQVGAGETQY
TRBV28	13	ASSRGGVYYNEQF
TRBV27	12	ASSSGSYGTEAF